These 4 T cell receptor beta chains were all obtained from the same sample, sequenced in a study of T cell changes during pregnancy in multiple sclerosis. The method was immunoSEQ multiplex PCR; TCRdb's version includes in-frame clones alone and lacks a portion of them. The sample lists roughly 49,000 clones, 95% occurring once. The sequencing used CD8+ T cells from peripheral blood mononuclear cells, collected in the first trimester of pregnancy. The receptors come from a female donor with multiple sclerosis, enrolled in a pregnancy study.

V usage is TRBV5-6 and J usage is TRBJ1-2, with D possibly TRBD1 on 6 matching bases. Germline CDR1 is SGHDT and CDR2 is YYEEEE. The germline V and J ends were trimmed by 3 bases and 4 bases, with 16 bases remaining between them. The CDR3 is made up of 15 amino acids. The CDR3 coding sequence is TGTGCCAGCAGCTCACTACAGGGTAGGATCTATGGCTACACCTTC. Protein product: CASSSLQGRIYGYTF.

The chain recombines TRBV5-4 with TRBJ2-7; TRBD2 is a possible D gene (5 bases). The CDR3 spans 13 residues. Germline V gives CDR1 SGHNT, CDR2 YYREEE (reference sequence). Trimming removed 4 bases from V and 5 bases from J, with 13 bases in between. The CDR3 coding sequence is TGTGCCAGCAGCCATGGACTGGGAAACGAGCAGTACTTC. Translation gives CASSHGLGNEQYF.

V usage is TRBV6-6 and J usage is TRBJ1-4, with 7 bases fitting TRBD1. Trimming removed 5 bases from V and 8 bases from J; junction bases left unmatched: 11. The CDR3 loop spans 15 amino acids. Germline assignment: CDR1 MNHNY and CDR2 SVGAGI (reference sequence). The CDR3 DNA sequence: TGTGCCAGCAGTCCTATACAGGGGAGTCTAGAAAAACTGTTTTTT. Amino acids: CASSPIQGSLEKLFF.

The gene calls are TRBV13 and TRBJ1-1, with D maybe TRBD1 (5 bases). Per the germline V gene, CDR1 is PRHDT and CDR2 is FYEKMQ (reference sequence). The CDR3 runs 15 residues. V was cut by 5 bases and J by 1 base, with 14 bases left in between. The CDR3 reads CASSAAGRANTEAFF. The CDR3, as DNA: TGTGCCAGCAGCGCGGCAGGGAGGGCGAACACTGAAGCTTTCTTT.